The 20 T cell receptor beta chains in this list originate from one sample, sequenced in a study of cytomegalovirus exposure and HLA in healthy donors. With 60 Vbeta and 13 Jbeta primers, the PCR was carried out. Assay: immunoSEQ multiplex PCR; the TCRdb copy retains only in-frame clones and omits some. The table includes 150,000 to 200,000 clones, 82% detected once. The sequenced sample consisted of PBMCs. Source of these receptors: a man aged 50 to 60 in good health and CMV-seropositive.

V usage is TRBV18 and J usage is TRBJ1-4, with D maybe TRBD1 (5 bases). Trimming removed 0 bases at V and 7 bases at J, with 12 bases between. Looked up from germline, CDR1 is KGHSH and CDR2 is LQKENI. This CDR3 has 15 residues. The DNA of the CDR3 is TGTGCCAGCTCACCACCGTCCCGCCAGGGTGAAAAACTGTTTTTT. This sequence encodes CASSPPSRQGEKLFF.

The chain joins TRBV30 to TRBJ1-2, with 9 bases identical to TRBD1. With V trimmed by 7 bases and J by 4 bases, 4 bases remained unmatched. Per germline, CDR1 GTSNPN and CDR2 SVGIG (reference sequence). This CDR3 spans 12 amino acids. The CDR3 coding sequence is TGTGCCTCCAAACAGGGGGCCTATGGCTACACCTTC. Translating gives CASKQGAYGYTF.

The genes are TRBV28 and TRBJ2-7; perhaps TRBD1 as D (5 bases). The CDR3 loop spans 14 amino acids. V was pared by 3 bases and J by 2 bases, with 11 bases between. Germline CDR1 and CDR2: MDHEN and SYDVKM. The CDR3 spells CASSFRQYTYEQYF. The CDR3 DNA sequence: TGTGCCAGCAGTTTCCGACAGTATACCTACGAGCAGTACTTC.

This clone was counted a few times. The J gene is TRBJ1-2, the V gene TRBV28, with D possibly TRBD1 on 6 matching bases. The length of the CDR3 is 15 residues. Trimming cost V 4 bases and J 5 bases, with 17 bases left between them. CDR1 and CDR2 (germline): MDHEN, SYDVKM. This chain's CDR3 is CASSSGQPREYGYTF. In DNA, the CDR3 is TGTGCCAGCAGTTCCGGACAGCCCAGGGAATATGGCTACACCTTC.

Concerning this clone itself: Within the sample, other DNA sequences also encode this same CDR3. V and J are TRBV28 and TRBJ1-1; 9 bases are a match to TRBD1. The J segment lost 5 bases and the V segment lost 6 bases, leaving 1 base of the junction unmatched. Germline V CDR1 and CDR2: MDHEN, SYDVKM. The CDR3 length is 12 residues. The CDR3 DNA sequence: TGTGCCAGCAGGACAGGGGGTACTGAAGCTTTCTTT. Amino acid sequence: CASRTGGTEAFF.

The CDR3 spells CSVKNRGPYNEQFF. The CDR3 DNA is TGCAGCGTAAAAAACAGGGGGCCCTACAATGAGCAGTTCTTC. The chain combines TRBV29-1 with TRBJ2-1; TRBD1 aligns across 9 bases. Germline V gene lookup returns CDR1 SQVTM and CDR2 ANQGSEA. This CDR3 is 14 amino acids long. The junction had 5 bases not matched to a gene; V was cut back by 6 bases and J by 2 bases.

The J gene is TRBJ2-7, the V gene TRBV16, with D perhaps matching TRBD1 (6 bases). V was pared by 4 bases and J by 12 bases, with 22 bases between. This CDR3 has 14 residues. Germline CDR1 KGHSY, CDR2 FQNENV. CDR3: CASSPEGAGALMYF. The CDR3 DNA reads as TGTGCCAGCAGCCCTGAAGGGGCAGGGGCCCTCATGTACTTC.

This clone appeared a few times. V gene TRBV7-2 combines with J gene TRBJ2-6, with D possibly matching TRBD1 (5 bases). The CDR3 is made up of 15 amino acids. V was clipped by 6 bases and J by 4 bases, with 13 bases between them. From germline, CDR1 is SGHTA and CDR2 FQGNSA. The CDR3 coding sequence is TGTGCCAGCAGGACGGCAGGGTCCGGGGCCAACGTCCTGACTTTC. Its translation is CASRTAGSGANVLTF.

The CDR3 loop is CASSYGEAGTGEQYF. The CDR3 DNA reads as TGTGCCAGCAGTTACGGCGAAGCGGGAACTGGCGAGCAGTACTTC. The chain recombines TRBV6-5 with TRBJ2-5, with 7 bases lining up with TRBD2. The assigned J gene may be wrong: the sequence end matches TRBJ2-7 better. The CDR3 runs to 15 residues. Germline V gives CDR1 MNHEY, CDR2 SVGAGI.

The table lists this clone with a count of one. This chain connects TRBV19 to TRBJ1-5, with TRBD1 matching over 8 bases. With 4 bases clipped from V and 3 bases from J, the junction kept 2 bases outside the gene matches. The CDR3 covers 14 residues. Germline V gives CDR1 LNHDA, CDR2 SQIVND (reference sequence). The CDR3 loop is CASSKGQVNQPQHF. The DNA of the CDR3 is TGTGCCAGTAGTAAGGGACAGGTCAATCAGCCCCAGCATTTT.

The CDR3 spells CAISVTGQETQYF. The CDR3 region has the DNA TGTGCCATCAGTGTTACAGGGCAAGAGACCCAGTACTTC. This rearrangement joins TRBV10-3 to TRBJ2-5, with a weak D call TRBD1 (6 bases). The CDR3 sequence is 13 residues long. Germline V gene sequence: CDR1 ENHRY, CDR2 SYGVKD. V lost 4 bases to trimming and J lost 2 bases, with 8 bases between them.

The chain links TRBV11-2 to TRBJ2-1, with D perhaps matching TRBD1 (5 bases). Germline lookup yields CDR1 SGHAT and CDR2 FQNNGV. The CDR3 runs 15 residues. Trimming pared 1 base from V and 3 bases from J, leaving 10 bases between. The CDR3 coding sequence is TGTGCCAGCAGCTTAGGGGGCGGCAGCTACAATGAGCAGTTCTTC. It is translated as CASSLGGGSYNEQFF. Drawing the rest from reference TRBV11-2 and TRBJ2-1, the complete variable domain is EAGVAQSPRYKIIEKRQSVAFWCNPISGHATLYWYQQILGQGPKLLIQFQNNGVVDDSQLPKDRFSAERLKGVDSTLKIQPAKLEDSAVYLCASSLGGGSYNEQFFGPGTRLTVL.

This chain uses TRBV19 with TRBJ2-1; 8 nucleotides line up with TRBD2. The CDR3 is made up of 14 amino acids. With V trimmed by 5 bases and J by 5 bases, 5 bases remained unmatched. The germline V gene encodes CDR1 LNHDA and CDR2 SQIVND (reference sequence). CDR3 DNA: TGTGCCAGTAGTGCTCGGGGGGGCAACAATGAGCAGTTCTTC. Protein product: CASSARGGNNEQFF. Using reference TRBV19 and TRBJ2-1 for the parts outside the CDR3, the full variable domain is DGGITQSPKYLFRKEGQNVTLSCEQNLNHDAMYWYRQDPGQGLRLIYYSQIVNDFQKGDIAEGYSVSREKKESFPLTVTSAQKNPTAFYLCASSARGGNNEQFFGPGTRLTVL.

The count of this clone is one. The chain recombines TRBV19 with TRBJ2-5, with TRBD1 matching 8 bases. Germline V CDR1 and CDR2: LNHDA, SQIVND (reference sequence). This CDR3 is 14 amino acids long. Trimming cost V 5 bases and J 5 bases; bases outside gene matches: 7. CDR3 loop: CASSSGGGSETQYF. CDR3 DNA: TGTGCCAGTAGTTCAGGGGGCGGGTCTGAGACCCAGTACTTC. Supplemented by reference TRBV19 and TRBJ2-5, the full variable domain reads DGGITQSPKYLFRKEGQNVTLSCEQNLNHDAMYWYRQDPGQGLRLIYYSQIVNDFQKGDIAEGYSVSREKKESFPLTVTSAQKNPTAFYLCASSSGGGSETQYFGPGTRLLVL.

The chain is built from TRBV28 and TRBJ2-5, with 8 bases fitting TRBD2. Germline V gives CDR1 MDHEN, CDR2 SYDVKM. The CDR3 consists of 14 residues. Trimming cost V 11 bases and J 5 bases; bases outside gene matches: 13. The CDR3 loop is CACSEAGAEETQYF. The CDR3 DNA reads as TGTGCCTGTTCGGAAGCGGGAGCGGAGGAGACCCAGTACTTC.

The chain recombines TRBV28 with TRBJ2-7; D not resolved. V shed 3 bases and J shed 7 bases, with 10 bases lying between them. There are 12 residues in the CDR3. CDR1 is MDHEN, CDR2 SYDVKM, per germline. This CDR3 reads CASSFHRVEQYF. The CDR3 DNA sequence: TGTGCCAGCAGTTTCCACCGGGTAGAGCAGTACTTC. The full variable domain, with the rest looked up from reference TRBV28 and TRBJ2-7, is DVKVTQSSRYLVKRTGEKVFLECVQDMDHENMFWYRQDPGLGLRLIYFSYDVKMKEKGDIPEGYSVSREKKERFSLILESASTNQTSMYLCASSFHRVEQYFGPGTRLTVT.

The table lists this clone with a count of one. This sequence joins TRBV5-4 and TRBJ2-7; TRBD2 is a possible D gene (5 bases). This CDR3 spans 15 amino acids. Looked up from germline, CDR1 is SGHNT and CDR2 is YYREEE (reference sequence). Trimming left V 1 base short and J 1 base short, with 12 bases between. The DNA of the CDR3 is TGTGCCAGCAGCTTGTATGAGGGAGCGTCCTACGAGCAGTACTTC. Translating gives CASSLYEGASYEQYF.

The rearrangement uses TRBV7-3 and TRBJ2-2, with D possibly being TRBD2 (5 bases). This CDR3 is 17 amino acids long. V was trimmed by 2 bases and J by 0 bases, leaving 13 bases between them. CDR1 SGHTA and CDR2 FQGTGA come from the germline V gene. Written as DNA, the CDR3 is TGTGCCAGCAGCTTATCCCCAGCCGGGGCGAACACCGGGGAGCTGTTTTTT. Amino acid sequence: CASSLSPAGANTGELFF.

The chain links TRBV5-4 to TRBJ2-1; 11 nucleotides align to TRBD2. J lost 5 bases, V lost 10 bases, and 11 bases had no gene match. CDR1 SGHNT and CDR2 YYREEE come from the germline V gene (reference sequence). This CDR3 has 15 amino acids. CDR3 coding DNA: TGTGCCGCCGGTAGCGGGGGGGCGATCAACAATGAGCAGTTCTTC. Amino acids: CAAGSGGAINNEQFF.

The CDR3 reads CASRVDRVNTEAFF. In nucleotides, the CDR3 is TGTGCCAGCAGGGTAGACAGGGTGAACACTGAAGCTTTCTTT. The chain joins TRBV6-1 to TRBJ1-1; 7 bases are a match to TRBD1. V lost 6 bases to trimming and J lost 0 bases; unmatched junction nucleotides: 4. The CDR3 is 14 residues long. Per germline, CDR1 MNHNS and CDR2 SASEGT.